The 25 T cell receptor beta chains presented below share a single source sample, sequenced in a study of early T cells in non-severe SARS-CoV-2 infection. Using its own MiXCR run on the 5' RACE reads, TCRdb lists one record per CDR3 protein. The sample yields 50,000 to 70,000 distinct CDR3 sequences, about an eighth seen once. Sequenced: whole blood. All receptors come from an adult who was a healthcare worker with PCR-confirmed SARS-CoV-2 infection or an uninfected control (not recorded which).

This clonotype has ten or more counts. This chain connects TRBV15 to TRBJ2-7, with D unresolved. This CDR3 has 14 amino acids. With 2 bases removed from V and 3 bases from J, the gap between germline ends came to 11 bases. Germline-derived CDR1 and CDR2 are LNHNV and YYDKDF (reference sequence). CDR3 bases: TGTGCCACCAGCAGATTTGACTCCCGCTACGAGCAGTACTTC. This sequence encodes CATSRFDSRYEQYF.

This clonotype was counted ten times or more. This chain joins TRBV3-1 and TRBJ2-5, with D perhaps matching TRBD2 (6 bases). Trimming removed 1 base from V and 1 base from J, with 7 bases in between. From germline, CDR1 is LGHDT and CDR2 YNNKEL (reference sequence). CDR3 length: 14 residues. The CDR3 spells CASSQGTIQETQYF. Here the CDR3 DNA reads TGTGCCAGCAGCCAAGGGACTATCCAAGAGACCCAGTACTTC.

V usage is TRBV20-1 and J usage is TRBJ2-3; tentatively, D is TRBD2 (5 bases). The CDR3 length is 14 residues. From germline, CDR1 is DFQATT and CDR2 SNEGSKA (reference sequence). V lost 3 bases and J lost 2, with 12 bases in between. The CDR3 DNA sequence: TGCAGTGCTAGGGTGGAGCGGCACACAGATACGCAGTATTTT. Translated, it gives CSARVERHTDTQYF.

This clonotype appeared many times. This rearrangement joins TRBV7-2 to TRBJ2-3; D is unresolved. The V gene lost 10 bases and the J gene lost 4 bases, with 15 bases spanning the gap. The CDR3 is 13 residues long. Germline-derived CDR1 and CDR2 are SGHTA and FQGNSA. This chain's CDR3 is CATSFAYADTQYF. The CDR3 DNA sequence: TGTGCCACCTCGTTCGCCTACGCAGATACGCAGTATTTT.

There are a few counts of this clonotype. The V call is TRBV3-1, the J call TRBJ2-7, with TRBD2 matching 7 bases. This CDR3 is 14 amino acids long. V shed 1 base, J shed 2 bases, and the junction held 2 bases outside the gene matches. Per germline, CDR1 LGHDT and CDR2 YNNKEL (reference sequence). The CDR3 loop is CASSQGGRAYEQYF. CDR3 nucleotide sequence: TGTGCCAGCAGCCAAGGGGGGAGGGCCTACGAGCAGTACTTC.

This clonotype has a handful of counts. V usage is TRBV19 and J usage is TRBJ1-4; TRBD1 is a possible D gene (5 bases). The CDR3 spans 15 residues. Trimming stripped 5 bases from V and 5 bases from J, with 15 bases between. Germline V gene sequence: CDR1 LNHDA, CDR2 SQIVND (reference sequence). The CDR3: CASSPWDGRNEKLFF. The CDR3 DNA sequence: TGTGCCAGTAGTCCATGGGACGGAAGGAATGAAAAACTGTTTTTT.

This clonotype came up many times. The CDR3 DNA reads as TGCAGCGCCCTATCCGGGGGCAATCAGCCCCAGCATTTT. Translating it yields CSALSGGNQPQHF. This sequence joins TRBV29-1 and TRBJ1-5; no reliable D call. The CDR3 runs to 13 residues. Germline-derived CDR1 and CDR2 are SQVTM and ANQGSEA. The V end lost 7 bases, the J end lost 2 bases, and 12 bases lay between the germline ends.

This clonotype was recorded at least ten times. CDR3 bases: TGTGCCAGCAGTTTAGCTAGGGGGGTCCTTAACACCGGGGAGCTGTTTTTT. Its protein product is CASSLARGVLNTGELFF. V and J are TRBV12-3 or TRBV12-4 and TRBJ2-2, with D perhaps matching TRBD1 or TRBD2 (6 bases each). The CDR3 runs 17 residues. Trimming removed 0 bases from V and 2 bases from J, with 13 bases in between.

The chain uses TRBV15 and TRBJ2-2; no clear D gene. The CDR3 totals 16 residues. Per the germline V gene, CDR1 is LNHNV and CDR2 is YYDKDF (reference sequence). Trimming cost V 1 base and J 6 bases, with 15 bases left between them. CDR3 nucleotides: TGTGCCACCAGCAGAGGCCAGGCTAGAGGATCCGGGGAGCTGTTTTTT. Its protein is CATSRGQARGSGELFF.

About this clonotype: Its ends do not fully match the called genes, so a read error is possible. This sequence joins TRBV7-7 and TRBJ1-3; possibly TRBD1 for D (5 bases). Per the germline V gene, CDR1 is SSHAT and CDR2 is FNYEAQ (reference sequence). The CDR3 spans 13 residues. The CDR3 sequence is CASSGGTDETIYF. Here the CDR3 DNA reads TGTGCTAGCAGCGGGGGGACTGACGAAACCATATATTTT.

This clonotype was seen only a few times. The CDR3 region is CASSLNVRNTEAFF. DNA of the CDR3: TGCGCCAGCAGCTTGAATGTCCGGAACACTGAAGCTTTCTTT. The genes are TRBV5-1 and TRBJ1-1; no firm D call. Germline CDR1 and CDR2: SGHRS and YFSETQ. Trimming removed 1 base at V and 1 base at J, with 8 bases between. CDR3 size: 14 residues.

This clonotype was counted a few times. In DNA form, the CDR3 reads TGTGCCAGCGGATGGACGGGGGGGACTGAAGCTTTCTTT. It translates to CASGWTGGTEAFF. This chain uses TRBV27 with TRBJ1-1; D is possibly TRBD1 (5 bases). The CDR3 consists of 13 residues. Germline-derived CDR1 and CDR2 are MNHEY and SMNVEV (reference sequence). Trimming removed 8 bases from V and 5 bases from J, with 15 bases in between.

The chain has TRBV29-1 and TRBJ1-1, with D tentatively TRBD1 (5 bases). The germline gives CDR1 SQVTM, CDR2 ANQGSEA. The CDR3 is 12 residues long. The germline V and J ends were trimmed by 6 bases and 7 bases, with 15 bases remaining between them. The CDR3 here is CSVAPSRVEAFF. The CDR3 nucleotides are TGCAGCGTCGCACCAAGCAGGGTTGAAGCTTTCTTT.

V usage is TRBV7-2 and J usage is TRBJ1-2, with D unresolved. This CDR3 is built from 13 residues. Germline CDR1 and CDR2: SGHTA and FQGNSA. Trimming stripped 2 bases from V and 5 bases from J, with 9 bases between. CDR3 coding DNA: TGTGCCAGCAGCTTAACGGAGGGTTATGGCTACACCTTC. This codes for CASSLTEGYGYTF.

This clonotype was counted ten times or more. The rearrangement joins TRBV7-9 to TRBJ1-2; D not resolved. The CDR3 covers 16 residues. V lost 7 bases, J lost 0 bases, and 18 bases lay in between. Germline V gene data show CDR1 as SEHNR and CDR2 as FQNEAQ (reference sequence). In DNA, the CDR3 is TGTGCCAGCAAAGACACCCAGGAGGCTTCTAACTATGGCTACACCTTC. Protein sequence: CASKDTQEASNYGYTF.

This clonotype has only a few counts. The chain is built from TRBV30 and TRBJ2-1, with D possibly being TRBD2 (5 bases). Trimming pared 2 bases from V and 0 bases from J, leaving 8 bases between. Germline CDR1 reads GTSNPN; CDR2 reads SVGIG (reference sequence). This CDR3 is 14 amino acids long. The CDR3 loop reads CAWSLGSSYNEQFF. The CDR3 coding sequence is TGTGCCTGGAGTCTGGGGAGCTCCTACAATGAGCAGTTCTTC.

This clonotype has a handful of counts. CDR3 protein: CASSDLAGGYNEQFF. CDR3 DNA sequence: TGTGCCAGCAGTGACCTAGCGGGGGGGTACAATGAGCAGTTCTTC. The J gene is TRBJ2-1, the V gene TRBV6-4, with 12 bases that match TRBD2. The V gene's germline CDR1 is MRHNA and CDR2 SNTAGT. The J segment lost 4 bases and the V segment lost 2 bases, leaving 0 bases of the junction unmatched. This CDR3 contains 15 residues.

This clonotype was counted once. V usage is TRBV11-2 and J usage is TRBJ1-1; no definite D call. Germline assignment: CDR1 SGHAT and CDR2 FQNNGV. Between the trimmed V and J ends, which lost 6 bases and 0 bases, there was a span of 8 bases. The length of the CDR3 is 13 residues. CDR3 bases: TGTGCCAGCAGATCCAGGATGAACACTGAAGCTTTCTTT. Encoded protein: CASRSRMNTEAFF.

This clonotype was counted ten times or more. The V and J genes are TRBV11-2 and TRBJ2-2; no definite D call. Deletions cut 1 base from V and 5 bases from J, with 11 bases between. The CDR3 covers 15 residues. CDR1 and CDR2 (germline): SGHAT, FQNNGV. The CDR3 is CASSLANIGTGELFF. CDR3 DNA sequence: TGTGCCAGCAGCTTAGCGAACATTGGGACCGGGGAGCTGTTTTTT.

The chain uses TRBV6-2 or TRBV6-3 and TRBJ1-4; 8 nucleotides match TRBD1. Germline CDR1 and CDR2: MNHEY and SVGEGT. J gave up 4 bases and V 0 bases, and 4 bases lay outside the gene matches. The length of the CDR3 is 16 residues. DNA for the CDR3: TGTGCCAGCAGTTACTCCGACAGGGGACGTAATGAAAAACTGTTTTTT. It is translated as CASSYSDRGRNEKLFF.

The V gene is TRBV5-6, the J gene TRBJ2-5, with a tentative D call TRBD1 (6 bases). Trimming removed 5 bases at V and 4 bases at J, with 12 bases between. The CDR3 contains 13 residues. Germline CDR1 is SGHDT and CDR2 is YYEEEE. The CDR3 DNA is TGTGCCAGCAGGACCGGACAGTTAGAGACCCAGTACTTC. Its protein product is CASRTGQLETQYF.

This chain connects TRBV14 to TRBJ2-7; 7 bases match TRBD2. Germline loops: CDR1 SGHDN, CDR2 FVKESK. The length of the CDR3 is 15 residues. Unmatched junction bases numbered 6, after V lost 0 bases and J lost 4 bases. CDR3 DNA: TGTGCCAGCAGCCAAGATTGGGCTAGCGGTTACGAGCAGTACTTC. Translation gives CASSQDWASGYEQYF.

The DNA for the CDR3 is TGTGCCAGCACCTTTTTGATTGAGACCCAGTACTTC. Protein product: CASTFLIETQYF. The chain recombines TRBV11-3 with TRBJ2-5; D is unresolved. This CDR3 contains 12 residues. V was cut by 7 bases and J by 5 bases, with 11 bases left in between. The germline CDR1 and CDR2 sequences are SGHNT and YENEEA.

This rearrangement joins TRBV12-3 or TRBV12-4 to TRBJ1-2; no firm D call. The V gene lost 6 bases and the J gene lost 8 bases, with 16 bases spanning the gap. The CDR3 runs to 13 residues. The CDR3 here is CASRRINHDGYTF. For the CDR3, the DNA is TGTGCCAGCAGACGAATAAACCATGACGGCTACACCTTC.

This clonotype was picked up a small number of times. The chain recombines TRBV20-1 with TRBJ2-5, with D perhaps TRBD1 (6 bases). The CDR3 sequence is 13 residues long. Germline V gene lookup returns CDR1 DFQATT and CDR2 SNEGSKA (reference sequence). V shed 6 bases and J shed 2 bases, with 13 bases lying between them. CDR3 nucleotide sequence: TGCAGTGCGGGAAAGGGGGTACAAGAGACCCAGTACTTC. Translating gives CSAGKGVQETQYF.